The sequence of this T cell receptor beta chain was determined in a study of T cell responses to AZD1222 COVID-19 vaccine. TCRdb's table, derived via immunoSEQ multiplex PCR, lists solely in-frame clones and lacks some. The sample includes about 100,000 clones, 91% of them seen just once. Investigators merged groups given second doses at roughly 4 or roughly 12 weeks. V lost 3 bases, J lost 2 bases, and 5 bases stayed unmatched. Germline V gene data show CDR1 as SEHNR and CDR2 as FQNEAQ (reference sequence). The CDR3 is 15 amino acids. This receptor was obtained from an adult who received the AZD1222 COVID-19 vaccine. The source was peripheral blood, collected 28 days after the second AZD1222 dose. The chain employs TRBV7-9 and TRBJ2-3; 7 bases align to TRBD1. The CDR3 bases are TGTGCCAGCAGCTTGGACAGGCTTTACACAGATACGCAGTATTTT. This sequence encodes CASSLDRLYTDTQYF. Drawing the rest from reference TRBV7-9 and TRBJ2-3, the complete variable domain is DTGVSQNPRHKITKRGQNVTFRCDPISEHNRLYWYRQTLGQGPEFLTYFQNEAQLEKSRLLSDRFSAERPKGSFSTLEIQRTEQGDSAMYLCASSLDRLYTDTQYFGPGTRLTVL.